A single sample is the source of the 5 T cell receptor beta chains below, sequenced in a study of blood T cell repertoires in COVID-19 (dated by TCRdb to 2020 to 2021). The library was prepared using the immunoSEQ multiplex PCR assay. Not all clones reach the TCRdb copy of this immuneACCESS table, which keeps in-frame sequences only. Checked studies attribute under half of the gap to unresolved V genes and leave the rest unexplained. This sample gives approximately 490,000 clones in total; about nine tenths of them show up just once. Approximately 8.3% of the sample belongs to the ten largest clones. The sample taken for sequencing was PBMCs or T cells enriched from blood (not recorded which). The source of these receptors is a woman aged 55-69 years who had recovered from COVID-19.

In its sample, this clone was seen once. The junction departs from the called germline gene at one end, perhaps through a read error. The CDR3 sequence is CASSQGLGAANEQYF. For the CDR3, the DNA is TGTGCCAGTTCACAGGGCTTGGGGGCAGCGAACGAGCAGTACTTC. This rearrangement joins TRBV18 to TRBJ2-7; the D gene is possibly TRBD1 (6 bases). This CDR3 is built from 15 residues. Looked up from germline, CDR1 is KGHSH and CDR2 is LQKENI.

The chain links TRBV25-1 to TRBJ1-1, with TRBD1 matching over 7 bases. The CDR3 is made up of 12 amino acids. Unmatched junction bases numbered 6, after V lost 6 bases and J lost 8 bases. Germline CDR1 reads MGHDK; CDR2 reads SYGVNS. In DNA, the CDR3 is TGTGCCAGCAGGACAGGGAGTCTCGAAGCTTTCTTT. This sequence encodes CASRTGSLEAFF.

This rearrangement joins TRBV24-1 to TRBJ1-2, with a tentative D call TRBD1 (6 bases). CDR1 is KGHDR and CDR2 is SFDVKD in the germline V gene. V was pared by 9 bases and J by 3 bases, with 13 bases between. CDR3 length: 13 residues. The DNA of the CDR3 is TGTGCCACCGGGGAGGGGGGCGACTATGGCTACACCTTC. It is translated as CATGEGGDYGYTF.

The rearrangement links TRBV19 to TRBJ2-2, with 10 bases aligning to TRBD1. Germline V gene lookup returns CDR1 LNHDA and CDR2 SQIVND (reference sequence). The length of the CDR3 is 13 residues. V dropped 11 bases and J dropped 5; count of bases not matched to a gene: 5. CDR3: CASGTGVTGELFF. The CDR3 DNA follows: TGTGCCTCCGGGACAGGGGTGACCGGGGAGCTGTTTTTT.

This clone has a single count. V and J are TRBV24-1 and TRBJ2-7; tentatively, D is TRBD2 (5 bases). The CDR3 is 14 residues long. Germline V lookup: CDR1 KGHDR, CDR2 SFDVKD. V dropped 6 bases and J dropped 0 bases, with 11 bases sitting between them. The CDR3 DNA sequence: TGTGCCACCAGTCCAGGTGGGAGCTCCTACGAGCAGTACTTC. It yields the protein CATSPGGSSYEQYF.